This T cell receptor (beta chain) was profiled in a study of Ad26.COV2.S vaccination and SARS-CoV-2 variants. Study information: Into the muscle, Ad26.COV2.S was dosed once or twice, 56 days apart.

To note about this clone: Its target is unknown.

The study's findings and limits: Spike-specific CD8+ and CD4+ T cell responses reportedly showed substantial breadth after vaccination.

CDR3 size: 15 residues. Trimming took 7 bases from V and 1 from J, leaving 14 bases between them. Germline CDR1 is WNHNN and CDR2 is SYGVQD (reference sequence). Treatment meaning: 15 to 20 received Ad26.COV2.S at low or high dose, single or two shots; five or six received placebo; per-sample allocation not given. Vaccine and placebo recipients were sampled on day 63 after the first injection. Assay used: immunoSEQ multiplex PCR; TCRdb lists only in-frame clones, some missing. This sample has hundreds of thousands of clones, with 89% found just once. The specimen was peripheral blood, collected in a trial of Ad26.COV2.S vaccine versus placebo. The TCR was taken from a person between 18 and 65 years old who received the Ad26.COV2.S COVID-19 vaccine or a placebo. The V gene is TRBV10-1, the J gene TRBJ1-5; no clear D gene. For the CDR3, the DNA is TGCGCCAGCAATCCTAGGAAAACGAGCAATCAGCCCCAGCATTTT. Protein product: CASNPRKTSNQPQHF.